This entry is about one T cell receptor (beta chain). These data come from a study of blood T cell repertoires in COVID-19. Study-level information: COVID-19 samples collected from the United States, Italy and Spain covered acute and convalescent phases. Nucleic acid was either cDNA or gDNA, and it came from T cells, B-cell-depleted T cells, or PBMCs.

In the authors' workflow: Amplifying reference gene primers gave estimates of nucleated cell counts. Profiling relied on immunoSEQ multiplex PCR, and the TCRdb table lists in-frame clones only, not all of them. The DNA gave D and trimming, while V, J and clone size come from that table. The profile shows some 200,000 clones, about 83% of them singletons. Germline V gene data show CDR1 as SGHVS and CDR2 as FQNEAQ. The junction had 14 bases not matched to a gene; V was cut back by 5 bases and J by 7 bases. This CDR3 has 17 amino acids. The clonotype comes from a woman under 30 who had recovered from COVID-19. The V and J genes are TRBV7-8 and TRBJ2-2; TRBD1 matches 9 bases. The specimen was peripheral blood. The CDR3 here is CASSGRWGQGGNGELFF. CDR3 nucleotide sequence: TGTGCCAGCAGCGGCCGGTGGGGACAGGGAGGGAACGGGGAGCTGTTTTTT.